This entry lists 13 T cell receptor beta chains sequenced from one sample in a study of shared clonotypes between healthy human individuals. Profiling relied on immunoSEQ multiplex PCR, and the TCRdb table lists in-frame clones only, not all of them. This table holds millions of clones, approximately 93% found once. Sequencing was carried out using naive CD4+ T cells from PBMCs. The subset is: CD45RA+ positively selected. Receptor source: a man younger than 35 in good health. Some clones in this sample may be carry-over from other donors' samples.

The sample holds a few counts of this clone. The chain has TRBV5-6 and TRBJ2-4; 10 bases align to TRBD1. Germline-derived CDR1 and CDR2 are SGHDT and YYEEEE. This CDR3 has 14 residues. V lost 4 bases to trimming and J lost 6 bases; unmatched junction nucleotides: 4. The CDR3 DNA reads TGTGCCAGCAGCCGGGACAGGGGAGGAAACATTCAGTACTTC. Its translation: CASSRDRGGNIQYF.

This chain links TRBV5-1 with TRBJ2-5, with 8 positions matching TRBD1. CDR1 SGHRS and CDR2 YFSETQ come from the germline V gene. There are 15 residues in the CDR3. Trimming removed 4 bases from V and 5 bases from J; junction bases left unmatched: 10. CDR3 sequence reads: CASSRTGGKEETQYF. In DNA, the CDR3 is TGCGCCAGCAGCCGAACAGGGGGAAAAGAGGAGACCCAGTACTTC.

The chain has TRBV5-1 and TRBJ2-4, with D possibly matching TRBD1 (5 bases). Trimming took 1 base from V and 2 from J, leaving 10 bases between them. The CDR3 runs to 15 residues. The germline CDR1 and CDR2 sequences are SGHRS and YFSETQ. CDR3 region: CASSLWVGPKNIQYF. In DNA form, the CDR3 reads TGCGCCAGCAGCTTGTGGGTGGGGCCCAAAAACATTCAGTACTTC.

The J gene is TRBJ1-1, the V gene TRBV7-9; D perhaps matches TRBD1 (5 bases). In germline, CDR1 is SEHNR, CDR2 FQNEAQ (reference sequence). Trimming removed 6 bases at V and 2 bases at J, with 13 bases between. CDR3 length equals 14 residues. Here the CDR3 DNA reads TGTGCCAGCAGGGGGGAAGCGGTAAACACTGAAGCTTTCTTT. It encodes CASRGEAVNTEAFF.

The V gene is TRBV5-1, the J gene TRBJ2-7; TRBD2 matches at 11 bases. Germline CDR1 is SGHRS and CDR2 is YFSETQ. There are 14 residues in the CDR3. J gave up 7 bases and V 4 bases, and 7 bases lay outside the gene matches. CDR3 coding DNA: TGCGCCAGCAGCGCGGGACTAGCGGTCGTAGAGCAGTACTTC. This translates into CASSAGLAVVEQYF. The full variable domain, its missing parts supplied by reference TRBV5-1 and TRBJ2-7, is KAGVTQTPRYLIKTRGQQVTLSCSPISGHRSVSWYQQTPGQGLQFLFEYFSETQRNKGNFPGRFSGRQFSNSRSEMNVSTLELGDSALYLCASSAGLAVVEQYFGPGTRLTVT.

This clone was found once. The chain carries TRBV6-1 and TRBJ2-2; D uncertain. CDR1 and CDR2 (germline): MNHNS, SASEGT. The V end was cut by 6 bases, the J end by 1 base, with 9 bases between. The CDR3 is 14 amino acids. The CDR3 nucleotides are TGTGCCAGCAGACTTCAACAGAACACCGGGGAGCTGTTTTTT. It is translated as CASRLQQNTGELFF.

This chain uses TRBV21-1 with TRBJ2-5; the D segment call TRBD1 is taken from the table without a DNA check. TRBV21-1 is tagged as a pseudogene. The CDR3 runs to 15 residues. CDR3 sequence reads: CASSTSGTPQETQYF. The CDR3, as DNA: TGTGCCAGCAGCACCTCCGGGACACCCCAAGAGACCCAGTACTTC.

The chain carries TRBV7-2 and TRBJ2-7; D perhaps matches TRBD1 (5 bases). This CDR3 is 16 amino acids long. V lost 1 base, J lost 3 bases, and 16 bases lay in between. Germline V gene data show CDR1 as SGHTA and CDR2 as FQGNSA. CDR3 DNA sequence: TGTGCCAGCAGCTTAGGTTCCGGGCAGGGAAGCTACGAGCAGTACTTC. Its translation: CASSLGSGQGSYEQYF.

The genes are TRBV15 and TRBJ1-2; no clear D gene. Deletions cut 3 bases from V and 8 bases from J, with 19 bases between. Germline V gives CDR1 LNHNV, CDR2 YYDKDF (reference sequence). The CDR3 is made up of 15 amino acids. The CDR3: CATSRRAARNEGYTF. In DNA form, the CDR3 reads TGTGCCACCAGCAGGAGGGCAGCTAGGAATGAAGGCTACACCTTC.

This clone came up a few times. The chain is built from TRBV7-3 and TRBJ2-1, with unresolved D. Per germline, CDR1 SGHTA and CDR2 FQGTGA. This CDR3 spans 11 amino acids. Trimming cost V 1 base and J 9 bases, with 4 bases left between them. The DNA of the CDR3 is TGTGCCAGCAGCTTAAATGGTGAGCAGTTCTTC. Its translation is CASSLNGEQFF. Based on the CDR3 plus reference TRBV7-3 and TRBJ2-1, the full variable domain is GAGVSQTPSNKVTEKGKYVELRCDPISGHTALYWYRQSLGQGPEFLIYFQGTGAADDSGLPNDRFFAVRPEGSVSTLKIQRTERGDSAVYLCASSLNGEQFFGPGTRLTVL.

The V and J genes are TRBV5-1 and TRBJ2-3; D perhaps matches TRBD1 (6 bases). Looked up from germline, CDR1 is SGHRS and CDR2 is YFSETQ. The CDR3 covers 16 residues. In nucleotides, the CDR3 is TGCGCTCCAAGGGGGATTTCCCTTTTTTGGACAGATACGCAGTATTTT. It encodes CAPRGISLFWTDTQYF. Supplemented by reference TRBV5-1 and TRBJ2-3, the full variable domain reads KAGVTQTPRYLIKTRGQQVTLSCSPISGHRSVSWYQQTPGQGLQFLFEYFSETQRNKGNFPGRFSGRQFSNSRSEMNVSTLELGDSALYLCAPRGISLFWTDTQYFGPGTRLTVL.

The V call is TRBV19, the J call TRBJ2-5; weak D call: TRBD1 (5 bases). CDR3 size: 14 residues. From germline, CDR1 is LNHDA and CDR2 SQIVND (reference sequence). V shed 6 bases and J shed 2 bases, with 13 bases lying between them. The DNA of the CDR3 is TGTGCCAGTAGCCTCAAGGGGTTTCAAGAGACCCAGTACTTC. It translates to CASSLKGFQETQYF. The complete variable domain, with remaining parts taken from reference TRBV19 and TRBJ2-5, reads DGGITQSPKYLFRKEGQNVTLSCEQNLNHDAMYWYRQDPGQGLRLIYYSQIVNDFQKGDIAEGYSVSREKKESFPLTVTSAQKNPTAFYLCASSLKGFQETQYFGPGTRLLVL.

The gene calls are TRBV29-1 and TRBJ2-7, with unresolved D. The V and J ends lost 6 bases and 3 bases respectively, with 15 bases between them. Germline V gives CDR1 SQVTM, CDR2 ANQGSEA. The CDR3 runs 13 residues. CDR3 residues: CSVRTLAGYEQYF. The CDR3 nucleotides are TGCAGCGTCAGGACGTTAGCTGGCTACGAGCAGTACTTC.